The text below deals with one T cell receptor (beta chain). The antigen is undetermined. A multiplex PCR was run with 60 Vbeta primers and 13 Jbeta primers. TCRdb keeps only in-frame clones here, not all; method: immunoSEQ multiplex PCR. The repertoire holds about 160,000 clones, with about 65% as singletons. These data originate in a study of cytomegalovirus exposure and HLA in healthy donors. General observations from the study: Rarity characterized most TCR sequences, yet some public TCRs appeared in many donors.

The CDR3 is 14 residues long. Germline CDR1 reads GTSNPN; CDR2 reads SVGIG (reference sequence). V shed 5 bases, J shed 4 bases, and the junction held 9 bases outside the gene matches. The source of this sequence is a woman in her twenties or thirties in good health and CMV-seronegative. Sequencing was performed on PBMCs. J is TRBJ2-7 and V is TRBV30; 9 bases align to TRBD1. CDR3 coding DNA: TGTGCCTGGGCTACAGGGACAGGGTCATACGAGCAGTACTTC. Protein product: CAWATGTGSYEQYF.